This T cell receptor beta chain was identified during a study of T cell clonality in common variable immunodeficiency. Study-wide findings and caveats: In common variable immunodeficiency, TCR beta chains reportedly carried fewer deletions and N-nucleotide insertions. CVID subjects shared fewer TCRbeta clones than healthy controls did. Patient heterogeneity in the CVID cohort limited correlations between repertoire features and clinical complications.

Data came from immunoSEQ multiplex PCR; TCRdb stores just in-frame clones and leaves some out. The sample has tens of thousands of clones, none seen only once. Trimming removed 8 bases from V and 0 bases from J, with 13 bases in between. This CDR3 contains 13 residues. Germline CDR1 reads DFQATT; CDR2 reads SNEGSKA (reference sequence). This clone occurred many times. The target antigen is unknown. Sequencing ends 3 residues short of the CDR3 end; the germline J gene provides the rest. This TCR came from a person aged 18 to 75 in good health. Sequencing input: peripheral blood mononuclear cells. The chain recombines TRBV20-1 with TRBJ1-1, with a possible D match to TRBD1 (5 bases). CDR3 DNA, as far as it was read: TGCAGTCTCAGATCAGGGATGAACACTGAA. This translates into CSLRSGMNTE. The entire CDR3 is CSLRSGMNTEAFF.